One sample yielded the 24 T cell receptor beta chains listed below, sequenced in a study of lymphopenia after photon versus proton radiotherapy. TCRdb's table, derived via immunoSEQ multiplex PCR, lists solely in-frame clones and lacks some. In the table there are roughly 18,000 clones, about four fifths of which are singletons. The source material was peripheral blood, sampled from a patient treated with photon-based radiotherapy. The receptors come from a woman aged 45-59 years with pancreatic cancer.

The chain couples TRBV2 to TRBJ2-5; perhaps TRBD1 as D (6 bases). The CDR3 totals 15 residues. V was cut by 2 bases and J by 2 bases, with 12 bases left in between. Germline values: CDR1 SNHLY, CDR2 FYNNEI. The CDR3 here is CASSESRGSQETQYF. The CDR3 region has the DNA TGTGCCAGCAGTGAATCAAGGGGGAGTCAAGAGACCCAGTACTTC. The variable domain in full, completed from reference TRBV2 and TRBJ2-5, reads EPEVTQTPSHQVTQMGQEVILRCVPISNHLYFYWYRQILGQKVEFLVSFYNNEISEKSEIFDDQFSVERPDGSNFTLKIRSTKLEDSAMYFCASSESRGSQETQYFGPGTRLLVL.

This clone was seen more than once but under ten times. V usage is TRBV5-6 and J usage is TRBJ1-1; tentative D call: TRBD1 (5 bases). CDR1 is SGHDT and CDR2 is YYEEEE in the germline V gene. Trimming stripped 4 bases from V and 4 bases from J, with 8 bases between. The CDR3 runs to 12 residues. As DNA, the CDR3 is TGTGCCAGCAGCAGGCAGGGCACTGAAGCTTTCTTT. Its protein is CASSRQGTEAFF.

The chain recombines TRBV27 with TRBJ2-3, with D unresolved. This CDR3 region has 15 residues. Trimming left V 3 bases short and J 2 bases short, with 12 bases between. CDR1 and CDR2 (germline): MNHEY, SMNVEV (reference sequence). CDR3 residues: CASSLQALNTDTQYF. In nucleotides, the CDR3 is TGTGCCAGCAGTTTGCAGGCGCTCAACACAGATACGCAGTATTTT.

This clone was observed a single time. V is TRBV30 and J is TRBJ1-1, with unresolved D. The V gene's germline CDR1 is GTSNPN and CDR2 SVGIG (reference sequence). The CDR3 length is 12 residues. Between the trimmed V and J ends, which lost 2 bases and 5 bases, there was a span of 9 bases. The CDR3 is CAWSPSRTEAFF. Written as DNA, the CDR3 is TGTGCCTGGAGTCCGTCTCGGACTGAAGCTTTCTTT. Drawing the rest from reference TRBV30 and TRBJ1-1, the complete variable domain is SQTIHQWPATLVQPVGSPLSLECTVEGTSNPNLYWYRQAAGRGLQLLFYSVGIGQISSEVPQNLSASRPQDRQFILSSKKLLLSDSGFYLCAWSPSRTEAFFGQGTRLTVV.

This clone was seen more than once but under ten times. The chain combines TRBV27 with TRBJ2-1; TRBD2 agrees at 11 bases. CDR1 and CDR2 (germline): MNHEY, SMNVEV (reference sequence). With V trimmed by 6 bases and J by 7 bases, 2 bases remained unmatched. The CDR3 runs 13 residues. CDR3 sequence (DNA): TGTGCCAGCAGGGCTAGCGGGAGGAATGAGCAGTTCTTC. Amino acid sequence: CASRASGRNEQFF.

This clone was picked up a small number of times. V is TRBV7-3 and J is TRBJ2-5; TRBD1 matches 8 bases. Trimming took 2 bases from V and 7 from J; bases not matched to a gene: 3. The germline CDR1 and CDR2 sequences are SGHTA and FQGTGA. The CDR3 loop spans 13 amino acids. DNA of the CDR3: TGTGCCAGCAGCTTACCAGGGGGCGGGACCCAGTACTTC. It translates to CASSLPGGGTQYF.

The genes are TRBV7-9 and TRBJ2-2, with TRBD1 identical over 10 bases. This CDR3 region has 16 residues. V lost 6 bases and J lost 1; bases outside the gene matches: 5. Germline-derived CDR1 and CDR2 are SEHNR and FQNEAQ (reference sequence). CDR3 loop: CASSDRDRGNTGELFF. Written as DNA, the CDR3 is TGTGCCAGCAGTGACCGGGACAGGGGGAACACCGGGGAGCTGTTTTTT.

This rearrangement joins TRBV13 to TRBJ2-7; D is unclear. The V end was cut by 3 bases, the J end by 5 bases, with 5 bases between. CDR1 and CDR2 (germline): PRHDT, FYEKMQ (reference sequence). The CDR3 is 11 residues long. As DNA, the CDR3 is TGTGCCAGCAGCTTTGGAGACGAGCAGTACTTC. Amino acid sequence: CASSFGDEQYF. Together with reference TRBV13 and TRBJ2-7, the CDR3 gives the full variable domain: AAGVIQSPRHLIKEKRETATLKCYPIPRHDTVYWYQQGPGQDPQFLISFYEKMQSDKGSIPDRFSAQQFSDYHSELNMSSLELGDSALYFCASSFGDEQYFGPGTRLTVT.

This chain connects TRBV27 to TRBJ2-7; D tentatively fits TRBD1 or TRBD2 (5 bases each). Germline-derived CDR1 and CDR2 are MNHEY and SMNVEV (reference sequence). V gave up 3 bases and J gave up 7 bases, with 7 bases separating them. The CDR3 totals 11 residues. The CDR3: CASSLGEEQYF. CDR3 nucleotide sequence: TGTGCCAGCAGTTTGGGGGAGGAGCAGTACTTC.

Within the sample, this clone is medium-sized. The CDR3 DNA follows: TGTGCCAGTAGTCCCTCGCGGGTCGGAGCTTTCTTT. It is translated as CASSPSRVGAFF. The chain combines TRBV19 with TRBJ1-1; the D is unclear. V shed 5 bases and J shed 10 bases, with 14 bases lying between them. CDR3 size: 12 residues. The germline V gene encodes CDR1 LNHDA and CDR2 SQIVND (reference sequence).

This clone was counted only a few times. This chain joins TRBV27 and TRBJ2-2, with D perhaps matching TRBD1 (5 bases). This CDR3 has 15 residues. V lost 2 bases and J lost 7, with 14 bases in between. In germline, CDR1 is MNHEY, CDR2 SMNVEV (reference sequence). The CDR3 DNA follows: TGTGCCAGCAGTTTAGGGTCAAGGGGCGGCGGGGAGCTGTTTTTT. Amino acids: CASSLGSRGGGELFF.

This chain links TRBV2 with TRBJ1-4; D perhaps matches TRBD1 (6 bases). The CDR3 is 12 residues long. V dropped 7 bases and J dropped 6 bases, with 9 bases sitting between them. From germline, CDR1 is SNHLY and CDR2 FYNNEI. CDR3 in amino acids: CASTRGDEKLFF. The CDR3 DNA follows: TGTGCCAGCACTAGGGGGGATGAAAAACTGTTTTTT.

The chain employs TRBV9 and TRBJ2-2, with 7 bases identical to TRBD2. Germline V gene data show CDR1 as SGDLS and CDR2 as YYNGEE. The CDR3 extends over 15 amino acids. The V and J ends lost 0 bases and 4 bases, in that order; junction bases with no gene match: 3. DNA of the CDR3: TGTGCCAGCAGCGTAGCTTGGGGGGGCACCGGGGAGCTGTTTTTT. As protein: CASSVAWGGTGELFF. The whole variable domain, remainder taken from reference TRBV9 and TRBJ2-2, is DSGVTQTPKHLITATGQRVTLRCSPRSGDLSVYWYQQSLDQGLQFLIQYYNGEERAKGNILERFSAQQFPDLHSELNLSSLELGDSALYFCASSVAWGGTGELFFGEGSRLTVL.

The chain employs TRBV29-1 and TRBJ2-3; TRBD2 matches 10 bases. The length of the CDR3 is 12 residues. Germline assignment: CDR1 SQVTM and CDR2 ANQGSEA. The DNA for the CDR3 is TGCGCGGGGACTAGCGACACAGATACGCAGTATTTT. Its translation: CAGTSDTDTQYF.

The J gene is TRBJ2-2, the V gene TRBV27; unclear D gene. Germline V gene sequence: CDR1 MNHEY, CDR2 SMNVEV (reference sequence). The V gene lost 5 bases and the J gene lost 5 bases, with 12 bases spanning the gap. This CDR3 region has 14 residues. The CDR3 spells CASSPFLGTGELFF. CDR3 in DNA: TGTGCCAGCAGTCCCTTCCTCGGGACCGGGGAGCTGTTTTTT.

This chain connects TRBV9 to TRBJ2-5, with D hard to call. Germline V gene lookup returns CDR1 SGDLS and CDR2 YYNGEE. The V end lost 1 base, the J end lost 5 bases, and 12 bases lay between the germline ends. The CDR3 covers 14 residues. The CDR3 loop reads CASSVYPAEETQYF. CDR3 nucleotide sequence: TGTGCCAGCAGCGTATATCCGGCCGAGGAGACCCAGTACTTC.

The chain couples TRBV2 to TRBJ2-1; 7 positions agree with TRBD1. The CDR3 sequence is 15 residues long. The ends lost 6 bases at V and 0 bases at J; junction bases unmatched: 5. Germline values: CDR1 SNHLY, CDR2 FYNNEI. The DNA of the CDR3 is TGTGCCAGCAGACCGACAGGGAGCTCCTACAATGAGCAGTTCTTC. Translation gives CASRPTGSSYNEQFF.

The chain links TRBV6-4 to TRBJ2-1; 14 bases map to TRBD2. The trim removed 3 bases at V and 8 bases at J, leaving 3 bases unmatched. The V gene's germline CDR1 is MRHNA and CDR2 SNTAGT. The CDR3 contains 15 residues. The CDR3 sequence is CASSEGLAGVYEQFF. The DNA of the CDR3 is TGTGCCAGCAGTGAGGGACTAGCGGGAGTCTATGAGCAGTTCTTC.

The V and J genes are TRBV30 and TRBJ2-5, with 7 bases that match TRBD1. Trimming cost V 3 bases and J 4 bases; bases outside gene matches: 2. Germline V gives CDR1 GTSNPN, CDR2 SVGIG (reference sequence). The CDR3 runs 12 residues. This chain's CDR3 is CAWRAGGETQYF. CDR3 coding DNA: TGTGCCTGGAGGGCAGGGGGAGAGACCCAGTACTTC.

The V call is TRBV29-1, the J call TRBJ2-7; D perhaps matches TRBD2 (7 bases). Trimming removed 1 base from V and 6 bases from J, with 19 bases in between. This CDR3 has 15 residues. Germline loops: CDR1 SQVTM, CDR2 ANQGSEA. The CDR3 DNA follows: TGCAGCGTTGAAGGGGGAGGGGGACCGACCGGCGAGCAGTACTTC. This sequence encodes CSVEGGGGPTGEQYF.

J is TRBJ2-2 and V is TRBV28, with TRBD1 matching 7 bases. V lost 8 bases, J lost 6 bases, and 6 bases stayed unmatched. The germline V gene has CDR1 MDHEN and CDR2 SYDVKM. The CDR3 consists of 13 residues. This chain's CDR3 is CASLRGQAGELFF. CDR3 DNA sequence: TGTGCCAGCTTAAGGGGGCAGGCCGGGGAGCTGTTTTTT.

The V gene is TRBV18, the J gene TRBJ2-7, with a weak D call TRBD1 (5 bases). This CDR3 spans 13 amino acids. The V and J ends lost 5 bases and 2 bases respectively, with 10 bases between them. Germline V gene lookup returns CDR1 KGHSH and CDR2 LQKENI. CDR3 bases: TGTGCCAGCTCATCGACAGAGGCCTACGAGCAGTACTTC. Residues: CASSSTEAYEQYF.

The genes are TRBV7-2 and TRBJ2-3, with TRBD2 as a possible D gene (6 bases). Trimming took 6 bases from V and 5 from J, leaving 15 bases between them. Germline V CDR1 and CDR2: SGHTA, FQGNSA. CDR3 length equals 14 residues. This chain's CDR3 is CASSYRAGGDTQYF. In nucleotides, the CDR3 is TGTGCCAGCAGTTACCGAGCCGGGGGAGATACGCAGTATTTT. The full variable domain, its missing parts supplied by reference TRBV7-2 and TRBJ2-3, is GAGVSQSPSNKVTEKGKDVELRCDPISGHTALYWYRQSLGQGLEFLIYFQGNSAPDKSGLPSDRFSAERTGGSVSTLTIQRTQQEDSAVYLCASSYRAGGDTQYFGPGTRLTVL.

CDR3 protein: CATTSTGAEDEQYF. The CDR3 nucleotides read TGTGCCACCACATCAACAGGGGCCGAGGACGAGCAGTACTTC. The V and J genes are TRBV6-5 and TRBJ2-7; 7 nucleotides line up with TRBD1. Germline values: CDR1 MNHEY, CDR2 SVGAGI. The V and J ends lost 10 bases and 5 bases, in that order; junction bases with no gene match: 14. The length of the CDR3 is 14 residues.